What follows describes a single T cell receptor (beta chain). The antigen it recognizes is unknown. No qualities accompany the bases; no much larger clone lies one base away. The record originates from a study of identifying expanded T cells in peripheral blood (dated by TCRdb to the late 2010s). In terms of the full investigation: Technical replicates were generated by sequencing separate aliquots of the same genomic DNA pool, and four replicates were compared pairwise. Study-level results and caveats: Across all healthy-donor time intervals, the beta-binomial model significantly lowered both the number of clones called differentially abundant and the false-positive rate. The binomial model flagged roughly 1.2 differentially abundant clones between technical replicates but around 15 over around 2 weeks and 19 over about 4 weeks. It was expected by the authors that biological variance in healthy repertoires might increase further over much longer intervals, such as months to years. For all healthy donors, the variance in clone template counts between two-week samples rose significantly as total template count increased.

TCRbeta CDR3 regions were profiled with the immunoSEQ Assay using bias-controlled multiplex PCR amplification of genomic DNA. For the original study's pipeline: The absolute abundance of each unique TCRbeta CDR3 region was quantified after sequences were collapsed and filtered. Differential abundance was tested with a binomial (Fisher-equivalent) model and with a beta-binomial model adding time-dependent variance fitted from healthy donors. Clones with fewer than 5 combined templates were removed, and differential abundance was called for clones with a Benjamini-Hochberg FDR below 0.01. Using the form v = (b*log(k)+a)^2, the beta-binomial variance was modeled as a function of the total template count across the two samples. Drawn from immuneACCESS, this table holds only the in-frame rearrangements with V and J called that TCRdb kept. Clones are partly lost; checked studies trace under half to an unresolved V gene and leave the rest unexplained. V and J calls and clone size are as listed in that table; D and trimming were resolved from the DNA. The sample table shows more than 75,000 clones, and about nine tenths are seen once. In total, the top ten clones hold about 4.2% of the sample.

V sheds 8 bases and J sheds 12 bases, leaving 17 bases between their ends. From the cysteine up to the phenylalanine, the CDR3 has a length of 11 residues. The entry retains the CDR3 DNA only, 33 bases that are in frame from base 1. The germline V gene (reference sequence) sets CDR1 to MNHEY and CDR2 to SMNVEV. During the collection period, no infections or other immune events were recorded for the healthy donors. Healthy-donor blood repertoires served as a training cohort to calibrate time-dependent variance in a beta-binomial model of T-cell clone differential abundance. The training cohort comprised about ten healthy donors, 3 female and 7 male. Donor ages ranged from about 29 to 65 years, with an average of roughly 40 years. Whole blood was collected from each healthy donor at three time points spaced approximately 2 weeks apart and obtained from a commercial supplier. For immunosequencing, genomic DNA was extracted from unsorted whole blood.

The rearrangement joined TRBV27 to TRBJ2-7, with the D call tentatively TRBD1 or TRBD2, each fitting 6 bases. The sequence was obtained from a person aged 18-70 years in good health. The sample taken for sequencing was blood. Read as DNA, the sequence is TGTGCCAGCGGCCAAGGGGGGCCTCTGTACTTC. This encodes CASGQGGPLYF.